The rows below give T cell receptor beta chains drawn from one sample of a study of long-term antiretroviral therapy in people with HIV. The method was immunoSEQ multiplex PCR; TCRdb's version includes in-frame clones alone and lacks a portion of them. The sample holds about 16,000 clones, about 79% seen once. Sequencing used unsorted PBMCs, obtained 1.5 years before starting antiretroviral therapy. The receptors here all came from a woman between 50 and 59 years old with HIV. Both conserved end residues are part of each CDR3. Fields, in order: D gene, J gene, V gene, clone size, CDR3 DNA, CDR3 protein. The D gene is left open where the match is weak. Expanded clones are given a class, and other clones once, few, many or no size at all.

. | TRBJ2-2 | TRBV6-6 | . | TGTGCCAGCAGCAGGACGTACACCGGGGAGCTGTTTTTT | CASSRTYTGELFF
. | TRBJ1-4 | TRBV5-6 | once | TGTGCCAGCAGTTCCTTAGGGGCTGCAACTAATGAAAAACTGTTTTTT | CASSSLGAATNEKLFF
TRBD1 | TRBJ1-5 | TRBV27 | few | TGTGCCAGCAGTTTTGGACAGGGGCAGCCCCAGCATTTT | CASSFGQGQPQHF
TRBD2 | TRBJ2-1 | TRBV9 | . | TGTGCCAGTGCGAGGGGCGGGGGGGCCCACAATGAGCAGTTCTTC | CASARGGGAHNEQFF
TRBD1 | TRBJ1-2 | TRBV7-2 | few | TGTGCCAGCAGCTTACAAATTGACAGGGAGAGGGGCTACACCTTC | CASSLQIDRERGYTF
TRBD1 | TRBJ1-2 | TRBV5-1 | few | TGCGCCAGCAGCATAATGGACAGGGCCGGGGGCTACACCTTC | CASSIMDRAGGYTF
. | TRBJ2-3 | TRBV7-6 | . | TGTGCCAGCAGCCCCCACGCCGGGAACACAGATACGCAGTATTTT | CASSPHAGNTDTQYF
. | TRBJ1-6 | TRBV7-3 | . | TGTGCCAGCAGCTTAGTGCCCGTCCGCCGAGGGGTCGATTCACCCCTCCACTTT | CASSLVPVRRGVDSPLHF
. | TRBJ1-6 | TRBV9 | few | TGTGCCAGCAGCAGTGGGACGGGAGCTTCACCCCTCCACTTT | CASSSGTGASPLHF
. | TRBJ1-4 | TRBV9 | . | TGTGCCAGCAGCTCTACTGCAACTAATGAAAAACTGTTTTTT | CASSSTATNEKLFF
. | TRBJ1-1 | TRBV6-6 | . | TGTGCCAGCAGTTACTCGGAAAACACTGAAGCTTTCTTT | CASSYSENTEAFF
. | TRBJ2-5 | TRBV29-1 | . | TGCAGCGTTGCCCTCCTTATTGGGGAGACCCAGTACTTC | CSVALLIGETQYF
TRBD1 | TRBJ2-5 | TRBV7-9 | . | TGTGCCAGCAGCGAGACGGACAGGGAAGAGACCCAGTACTTC | CASSETDREETQYF
. | TRBJ1-5 | TRBV18 | hyperexpanded | TGTGCCAGCTCACCACCGGGGGGGCCCCAGCATTTT | CASSPPGGPQHF
. | TRBJ2-5 | TRBV2 | . | TGTGCCAGCAGGCAATTTCAAGAGACCCAGTACTTC | CASRQFQETQYF
. | TRBJ1-6 | TRBV19 | . | TGTGCCAGTAGCGTTTCGGGGGGGAGTTCCTATAATTCACCCCTCCACTTT | CASSVSGGSSYNSPLHF
. | TRBJ1-6 | TRBV18 | . | TGTGCCAGCTCACTAAGCCGGGACACAAATTCACCCCTCCACTTT | CASSLSRDTNSPLHF
TRBD1 | TRBJ2-2 | TRBV29-1 | . | TGCAGCGTGATCGGGACAGGGGGCCCAACGAACACCGGGGAGCTGTTTTTT | CSVIGTGGPTNTGELFF
TRBD1 | TRBJ1-2 | TRBV5-5 | once | TGTGCCAGCAGCTTGGCGCAAGTACAGGGGGGAGACTATGGCTACACCTTC | CASSLAQVQGGDYGYTF
. | TRBJ1-5 | TRBV4-1 | once | TGCGCCAGCAGCCAAGCAAGGGATATACAGCCCCAGCATTTT | CASSQARDIQPQHF
. | TRBJ2-3 | TRBV12-5 | . | TGTGCTAGTGGTTTGGTGATTGGGAGTTTAAACACAGATACGCAGTATTTT | CASGLVIGSLNTDTQYF
. | TRBJ1-3 | TRBV5-1 | . | TGCGCCAGCAGCCCTACCTCGGGGCCTAATGGAAACACCATATATTTT | CASSPTSGPNGNTIYF
. | TRBJ2-2 | TRBV18 | . | TGTGCCAGCTCACCACGCGGGGAAAAGGGATGGACCGGGGAGCTGTTTTTT | CASSPRGEKGWTGELFF
. | TRBJ1-1 | TRBV29-1 | . | TGCAGCGTTGAAGACTCCCGGGACGGACGACCTGAAGCTTTCTTT | CSVEDSRDGRPEAFF
. | TRBJ2-5 | TRBV2 | . | TGTGCCAGCAGGGGCAGGGTTCAAGAGACCCAGTACTTC | CASRGRVQETQYF
. | TRBJ1-5 | TRBV5-4 | few | TGTGCCAGCACGACAGCTCCGGGTCAGCCCCAGCATTTT | CASTTAPGQPQHF
. | TRBJ2-3 | TRBV7-9 | . | TGTGCCAGCAGCTCTCCCCTAACCAACCCCACAGATACGCAGTATTTT | CASSSPLTNPTDTQYF
. | TRBJ1-2 | TRBV7-3 | few | TGTGCCAGCAGCTTAGGGGAAGGGGCTAACTATGGCTACACCTTC | CASSLGEGANYGYTF
TRBD1 | TRBJ2-7 | TRBV5-8 | . | TGTGCCAGCAGACCGGGACAGGGGGCGTACGAGCAGTACTTC | CASRPGQGAYEQYF
TRBD1 | TRBJ2-7 | TRBV11-1 | . | TGTGCCAGCAGTCAACCGGGGACAGGCTCCTACGAGCAGTACTTC | CASSQPGTGSYEQYF
TRBD1 | TRBJ1-2 | TRBV27 | . | TGTGCCAGCAGCACATCCGGGACAGCCATTTATGGCTACACCTTC | CASSTSGTAIYGYTF
. | TRBJ1-2 | TRBV15 | . | TGTGCCACCAGCCGGTATTCTAACTATGGCTACACCTTC | CATSRYSNYGYTF
TRBD2 | TRBJ2-7 | TRBV5-4 | . | TGTGCCAGCAGCTCGGGGGGGACGGTGAGCTCCTACGAGCAGTACTTC | CASSSGGTVSSYEQYF
. | TRBJ1-4 | TRBV6-5 | few | TGTGCCAGCAGTAAGGTCCAGCAAAAACTGTTTTTT | CASSKVQQKLFF
. | TRBJ1-2 | TRBV4-2 | . | TGTGCCAGCAGCCAAAAGGTGGACGGGCTCCAGGGCTACACCTTC | CASSQKVDGLQGYTF
. | TRBJ2-7 | TRBV7-8 | . | TGTGCCAGCAGCTTCGGTGGGTTCCAATGGGGGGACGAGCAGTACTTC | CASSFGGFQWGDEQYF
. | TRBJ1-5 | TRBV6-6 | . | TGTGCCAGCAGTTACCACGTCCCTTATCAGCCCCAGCATTTT | CASSYHVPYQPQHF
. | TRBJ2-1 | TRBV7-9 | . | TGTGCCAGCAGCTTAGGGGGAGACTACAATGAGCAGTTCTTC | CASSLGGDYNEQFF
TRBD2 | TRBJ2-3 | TRBV7-2 | once | TGTGCCAGCAGCTCCTCCGGGACTAGCGGGGCCACAGATACGCAGTATTTT | CASSSSGTSGATDTQYF
TRBD1 | TRBJ2-6 | TRBV27 | . | TGTGCCACCTATCCCGGGACAGCTGGGGCCAACGTCCTGACTTTC | CATYPGTAGANVLTF
. | TRBJ2-1 | TRBV5-1 | once | TGCGCCAGCAGCTTACTTCCGGGACAAGGGGGTGAGCAGTTCTTC | CASSLLPGQGGEQFF
. | TRBJ1-5 | TRBV29-1 | few | TGCAGCGTTCTGCAGGGTATCAATCAGCCCCAGCATTTT | CSVLQGINQPQHF
. | TRBJ2-1 | TRBV30 | . | TGTGCCTGGAGCGTGGCAAGCGGGTCGGCGGGGGAGCAGTTCTTC | CAWSVASGSAGEQFF
. | TRBJ2-2 | TRBV7-8 | . | TGTGCCAGCAGCTTCCCCCCCGGAGGTTACACCGGGGAGCTGTTTTTT | CASSFPPGGYTGELFF
. | TRBJ1-2 | TRBV27 | . | TGTGCCAGCAGTTTTAATGCAGCTAACTATGGCTACACCTTC | CASSFNAANYGYTF
TRBD1 | TRBJ1-2 | TRBV6-1 | . | TGTGCCAGTGGCCCGGGACAGGGAGAAATAGGCTACACCTTC | CASGPGQGEIGYTF
TRBD2 | TRBJ2-3 | TRBV5-1 | . | TGCGCCAGCAGCCCCTTGGTTGCGGCTAGCGGTATGGATACGCAGTATTTT | CASSPLVAASGMDTQYF